This entry lists 21 T cell receptor beta chains sequenced from one sample in a study of blood T cell repertoires in COVID-19. Clones were sequenced by immunoSEQ multiplex PCR, and TCRdb holds only the in-frame ones, with some missing. This table has approximately 200,000 clones, about 80% appearing once. The specimen was peripheral blood. These receptors were obtained from a woman at least 80 years old with COVID-19, enrolled during active disease.

On this clone: Other DNA sequences from this sample encode an identical CDR3 as well. The J gene is TRBJ2-1, the V gene TRBV9, with 9 bases identical to TRBD1. The CDR3 loop spans 15 amino acids. Germline loops: CDR1 SGDLS, CDR2 YYNGEE. V lost 0 bases and J lost 7; bases outside the gene matches: 5. The CDR3 loop reads CASSVGGTGWNEQFF. DNA of the CDR3: TGTGCCAGCAGCGTAGGTGGGACAGGGTGGAATGAGCAGTTCTTC.

The J gene is TRBJ1-1, the V gene TRBV5-1, with a possible D match to TRBD1 (5 bases). With 0 bases removed from V and 6 bases from J, the gap between germline ends came to 18 bases. Germline values: CDR1 SGHRS, CDR2 YFSETQ. The CDR3 loop spans 16 amino acids. The CDR3 bases are TGCGCCAGCAGCTTGGAAAGTAAGGGGCCCGTGGCTGAAGCTTTCTTT. Translated, it gives CASSLESKGPVAEAFF.

The chain links TRBV5-6 to TRBJ1-5, with no clear D. Germline V gene lookup returns CDR1 SGHDT and CDR2 YYEEEE. This CDR3 spans 13 amino acids. V lost 2 bases to trimming and J lost 3 bases, with 6 bases between them. CDR3 nucleotide sequence: TGTGCCAGCAGCTTCGACAACAATCAGCCCCAGCATTTT. It is translated as CASSFDNNQPQHF. Filled out from reference TRBV5-6 and TRBJ1-5, the complete variable domain reads DAGVTQSPTHLIKTRGQQVTLRCSPKSGHDTVSWYQQALGQGPQFIFQYYEEEERQRGNFPDRFSGHQFPNYSSELNVNALLLGDSALYLCASSFDNNQPQHFGDGTRLSIL.

This clone appeared a few times. This chain's CDR3 is CASSPPSLTSGGLNYGYTF. The CDR3 bases are TGTGCCAGTAGTCCCCCTAGCCTGACCTCAGGGGGCCTTAACTATGGCTACACCTTC. This rearrangement joins TRBV19 to TRBJ1-2; 8 bases map to TRBD1. V was pared by 5 bases and J by 1 base, with 18 bases of the junction left unmatched. This CDR3 contains 19 residues. Germline V gene sequence: CDR1 LNHDA, CDR2 SQIVND (reference sequence).

The J gene is TRBJ2-7, the V gene TRBV4-1; 8 nucleotides match TRBD1. CDR3 length: 16 amino acids. V shed 3 bases, J shed 1 base, and the junction held 8 bases outside the gene matches. Germline CDR1 reads MGHRA; CDR2 reads YSYEKL. Here the CDR3 reads CASSHPLGTGSYEQYF. The CDR3, as DNA: TGCGCCAGCAGCCACCCGCTCGGGACAGGTTCCTACGAGCAGTACTTC.

The chain recombines TRBV2 with TRBJ1-5; D perhaps matches TRBD1 (6 bases). The CDR3 runs to 14 residues. Germline CDR1 and CDR2: SNHLY and FYNNEI. V was trimmed by 4 bases and J by 10 bases, leaving 17 bases between them. CDR3 residues: CASSGSRGDRPQHF. The CDR3 nucleotides are TGTGCCAGCAGTGGCTCCAGGGGCGATAGACCCCAGCATTTT.

V is TRBV2 and J is TRBJ2-1; no clear D. The V and J ends lost 11 bases and 8 bases respectively, with 22 bases between them. The germline CDR1 and CDR2 sequences are SNHLY and FYNNEI. This CDR3 has 14 amino acids. CDR3 sequence reads: CALNDRVGSDEQFF. The CDR3 DNA reads as TGTGCCCTCAACGACCGGGTGGGTTCGGATGAGCAGTTCTTC.

V and J are TRBV5-4 and TRBJ2-5, with no clear D. Germline CDR1 and CDR2: SGHNT and YYREEE (reference sequence). The CDR3 covers 13 residues. V was pared by 5 bases and J by 0 bases, with 8 bases between. The CDR3 DNA sequence: TGTGCCAGCAGTGGTCAGAACCAAGAGACCCAGTACTTC. Residues: CASSGQNQETQYF. The whole variable domain, filled in from reference TRBV5-4 and TRBJ2-5, reads ETGVTQSPTHLIKTRGQQVTLRCSSQSGHNTVSWYQQALGQGPQFIFQYYREEENGRGNFPPRFSGLQFPNYSSELNVNALELDDSALYLCASSGQNQETQYFGPGTRLLVL.

This clone was seen once. One end of the junction does not line up with germline, which may come from a read error. V and J are TRBV7-7 and TRBJ2-5; D unresolved. CDR3 length: 13 amino acids. CDR1 is SSHAT, CDR2 FNYEAQ, per germline (reference sequence). The CDR3 here is CASSFFSQETQYF. The CDR3 DNA sequence: TGTGCTAGCAGCTTCTTCTCCCAAGAGACCCAGTACTTC.

Of note for this clone: A much larger clone lies one base from this, so it may be a read error. This chain links TRBV11-2 with TRBJ1-1; D is possibly TRBD1 (6 bases). The germline V gene has CDR1 SGHAT and CDR2 FQNNGV. The CDR3 sequence is 13 residues long. The V end was cut by 5 bases, the J end by 1 base, with 8 bases between. CDR3 nucleotide sequence: TGTGCCAGCAGCCAGACAGGGAACACTGAAGCTTTCTTT. Translating it yields CASSQTGNTEAFF.

In regard to this clone: This sample also contains other DNA sequences that code for the same CDR3. The chain has TRBV5-1 and TRBJ2-5, with 13 bases that match TRBD2. The V segment lost 4 bases and the J segment 1 base; nucleotides outside the gene matches: 4. The V gene's germline CDR1 is SGHRS and CDR2 YFSETQ. The CDR3 is 16 amino acids. CDR3: CASSPGLAGAQETQYF. The CDR3 nucleotides read TGCGCCAGCAGCCCTGGACTAGCGGGAGCCCAAGAGACCCAGTACTTC.

J is TRBJ1-1 and V is TRBV19, with D unclear. Germline V lookup: CDR1 LNHDA, CDR2 SQIVND (reference sequence). V was clipped by 1 base and J by 2 bases, with 8 bases between them. This CDR3 has 14 amino acids. In DNA, the CDR3 is TGTGCCAGTAGTATAGTCCAGACTAACACTGAAGCTTTCTTT. Residues: CASSIVQTNTEAFF.

Notes on this clone: This sample includes further DNA sequences coding for the same CDR3. This chain links TRBV5-1 with TRBJ2-3; 10 bases line up with TRBD2. CDR3 length: 15 residues. Germline values: CDR1 SGHRS, CDR2 YFSETQ. With 2 bases clipped from V and 2 bases from J, the junction kept 2 bases outside the gene matches. This chain's CDR3 is CASSLAGGSTDTQYF. CDR3 DNA: TGCGCCAGCAGCTTAGCGGGAGGGTCCACAGATACGCAGTATTTT.

V usage is TRBV10-1 and J usage is TRBJ2-7; possibly TRBD1 for D (5 bases). V was cut by 0 bases and J by 6 bases, with 6 bases left in between. Germline CDR1 is WNHNN and CDR2 is SYGVQD (reference sequence). The CDR3 totals 12 residues. The CDR3 loop reads CASSESGVEQYF. The CDR3 region has the DNA TGCGCCAGCAGTGAGTCAGGGGTCGAGCAGTACTTC.

In its sample, this clone was seen a few times. V and J are TRBV15 and TRBJ1-4; a possible D gene is TRBD1 (5 bases). Germline V gives CDR1 LNHNV, CDR2 YYDKDF (reference sequence). V lost 2 bases and J lost 3, with 7 bases in between. The length of the CDR3 is 14 residues. The CDR3 coding sequence is TGTGCCACCAGCAGAAGGGGCCCTAATGAAAAACTGTTTTTT. Residues: CATSRRGPNEKLFF.

This sequence joins TRBV4-1 and TRBJ2-2, with 9 bases matching TRBD1. This CDR3 spans 17 amino acids. CDR1 MGHRA and CDR2 YSYEKL come from the germline V gene. After removal of 3 bases from V and 3 bases from J, the junction contained 8 bases not matched to a gene. The CDR3, as DNA: TGCGCCAGCAGCCAGGACCGGGACAGGGCATACACCGGGGAGCTGTTTTTT. Encoded protein: CASSQDRDRAYTGELFF.

This clone has just a few counts. The chain recombines TRBV4-2 with TRBJ2-1; 7 positions match TRBD2. Trimming removed 2 bases from V and 2 bases from J; junction bases left unmatched: 18. Germline CDR1 and CDR2: LGHNA and YNFKEQ. The CDR3 has 20 amino acids. CDR3 sequence reads: CASSQRLEAGPKGAYNEQFF. The CDR3 DNA reads TGTGCCAGCAGCCAACGGCTTGAAGCGGGACCCAAAGGGGCCTACAATGAGCAGTTCTTC.

A few counts support this clone. V and J are TRBV3-1 (or the pseudogene TRBV3-2) and TRBJ1-5; D is unresolved. This CDR3 is built from 10 residues. The germline CDR1 and CDR2 sequences are LGHDT and YNNKEL (reference sequence). V was cut by 11 bases and J by 3 bases, with 5 bases left in between. The CDR3 region is CAFLNQPQHF. The CDR3 DNA follows: TGTGCCTTCCTCAATCAGCCCCAGCATTTT.

The chain joins TRBV9 to TRBJ1-1; D not resolved. Per germline, CDR1 SGDLS and CDR2 YYNGEE. Deletions cut 0 bases from V and 4 bases from J, with 10 bases between. The CDR3 has 14 amino acids. CDR3 loop: CASSVGQVGTEAFF. The CDR3 DNA follows: TGTGCCAGCAGCGTAGGGCAGGTGGGCACTGAAGCTTTCTTT.

V and J are TRBV5-6 and TRBJ2-7; no definite D call. The CDR3 has 15 residues. V was pared by 2 bases and J by 3 bases, with 15 bases between. The germline gives CDR1 SGHDT, CDR2 YYEEEE. The CDR3 DNA reads TGTGCCAGCAGCTTAGGTGGCGGCACGGGCTACGAGCAGTACTTC. Residues: CASSLGGGTGYEQYF.

This clone has more than one count but fewer than ten. This chain connects TRBV20-1 to TRBJ1-1, with D possibly matching TRBD1 (5 bases). CDR1 and CDR2 from the germline V gene are DFQATT and SNEGSKA (reference sequence). The CDR3 extends over 14 amino acids. Between the trimmed V and J ends, which lost 3 bases and 4 bases, there was a span of 15 bases. CDR3 loop: CSASFTVGGTEAFF. The DNA for the CDR3 is TGCAGTGCTAGTTTCACCGTGGGGGGCACTGAAGCTTTCTTT.